This T cell receptor beta chain was sequenced in a study of cytotoxic CD8 clonotypes in ibrutinib-treated CLL. Clones were read by immunoSEQ multiplex PCR, and TCRdb kept only the in-frame ones, dropping some. Of fewer than 35,000 clones in the sample, 60% to 80% were seen once. Study-level results: Clonality went up at the time of ibrutinib response, stayed stable in sustained remission, and later dropped back toward its baseline level at progression.

Points on this clone: Its antigen remains unidentified.

The receptor comes from a human donor with chronic lymphocytic leukemia. Source: PBMCs, taken before ibrutinib treatment.

CDR3 sequence reads: CASRRDTEAFF. CDR3 in DNA: TGTGCCAGCAGGAGAGATACTGAAGCTTTCTTT. The chain uses TRBV28 and TRBJ1-1; no definite D call. Trimming cost V 6 bases and J 5 bases, with 7 bases left between them. CDR3 length equals 11 residues. The V gene's germline CDR1 is MDHEN and CDR2 SYDVKM.